This TCR beta chain appears in the sequencing data of a study of Ad26.COV2.S vaccination and SARS-CoV-2 variants. Overall study: Intramuscular Ad26.COV2.S doses were given once or twice, 56 days apart. Study outcomes and limitations: Estimates derived from TCR breadth and depth analyses may have underestimated total T cell responses. It was vaccine recipients, not placebo recipients, who had the higher spike-specific TCR breadth.

Profiled with immunoSEQ multiplex PCR; TCRdb holds only in-frame clones, not every one. The table shows about 480,000 clones, with 87% occurring only once. To note about this clone: The antigen is unknown.

The treatment was: roughly 19 received Ad26.COV2.S at low or high dose, single or two shots; several received placebo; per-sample allocation not given. Material that was analyzed had been drawn on day 63 after the first vaccine or placebo injection. This Boston cohort included adults aged 18-55 years. This CDR3 region has 13 residues. V was shortened by 2 bases and J by 6 bases, with 10 bases between the two germline ends. Germline lookup yields CDR1 MNHEY and CDR2 SVGEGT. The TCR comes from a person aged 18-60 years who received the Ad26.COV2.S COVID-19 vaccine or a placebo. The sequences come from peripheral blood, collected in a trial of Ad26.COV2.S vaccine versus placebo. This rearrangement joins TRBV6-2 or TRBV6-3 to TRBJ1-2; a weak D match, TRBD1 (5 bases). CDR3 nucleotides: TGTGCCAGCAGTTACCAGGGCTTGGATGGCTACACCTTC. Encoded protein: CASSYQGLDGYTF.